A single sample gave rise to the 2 T cell receptor beta chains below, sequenced in a study of T cell changes during pregnancy in multiple sclerosis (dated by TCRdb to the late 2010s). Library preparation was by the immunoSEQ multiplex PCR assay. TCRdb obtained this table from immuneACCESS and retained in-frame rearrangements with V and J assigned. These tables miss some clones; where compared with another copy, unresolved V genes account for less than half of the shortfall, and the remainder is unexplained. Here the sample has around 63,000 clones; about 93% occur a single time. The ten largest clones represent 2.5% to 3.5% of the sample. Here the sequenced sample was peripheral blood, taken in the third trimester of pregnancy. These receptors were taken from a female donor in good health, enrolled as a control in a pregnancy study.

J is TRBJ1-1 and V is TRBV15; weak D call: TRBD1 (5 bases). V lost 8 bases and J 3 bases, leaving 28 bases between the germline ends. In germline, CDR1 is LNHNV, CDR2 YYDKDF (reference sequence). This CDR3 has 18 residues. In DNA, the CDR3 is TGTGCCACCCGTCAATTGGACACGAAGTTAGCGGGGGACACTGAAGCTTTCTTT. Encoded protein: CATRQLDTKLAGDTEAFF.

The chain couples TRBV19 to TRBJ2-7, with TRBD1 matching 8 bases. V trimming: 5 bases; J trimming: 0 bases; junction bases outside the gene matches: 6. The CDR3 extends over 15 amino acids. Germline V lookup: CDR1 LNHDA, CDR2 SQIVND (reference sequence). CDR3 sequence: CASSVRQGISYEQYF. DNA of the CDR3: TGTGCCAGTAGTGTTAGACAGGGGATCTCCTACGAGCAGTACTTC.